A selection of T cell receptor beta chains follows, all from one sample in a study of long-term antiretroviral therapy in people with HIV. Sequencing used immunoSEQ multiplex PCR; TCRdb keeps in-frame clones, though not all of them. The data contain 15,000 to 20,000 clones, roughly 80% of them singletons. The sample in question was unsorted PBMCs, obtained just before starting antiretroviral therapy. The receptor set was obtained from a man aged 35 to 55 with HIV. Both conserved end residues are part of each CDR3. The D gene is left open where the match is weak. Size is omitted from some rows. Given values are once, few, many or a class for expanded clones.

J	size	V	D	DNA	CDR3
TRBJ1-5	-	TRBV6-5	-	TGTGCCAGCAGTTACGCCGGTCATCAGCCCCAGCATTTT	CASSYAGHQPQHF
TRBJ1-6	-	TRBV6-1	TRBD1	TGTGCCAGCAGTGGGGACAGGGGGCTGGTTGGGTCACCCCTCCACTTT	CASSGDRGLVGSPLHF
TRBJ2-1	-	TRBV5-1	TRBD2	TGCGCCAGCAGCTTGAGTCCGGGACTAGCGGGAGAAAATGAGCAGTTCTTC	CASSLSPGLAGENEQFF
TRBJ2-1	-	TRBV6-1	-	TGTGCCAGCACCCTAGCCCCGAGCTCCTACAATGAGCAGTTCTTC	CASTLAPSSYNEQFF
TRBJ2-3	-	TRBV6-5	TRBD1	TGTGCCAGCAGGACGACAGGGGGCGGTTCAGATACGCAGTATTTT	CASRTTGGGSDTQYF
TRBJ2-1	-	TRBV6-1	-	TGTGCCAGCATGGGACACAATGAGCAGTTCTTC	CASMGHNEQFF
TRBJ2-5	-	TRBV13	-	TGTGCCAGCAGCTTCCAAGAGACCCAGTACTTC	CASSFQETQYF
TRBJ1-3	-	TRBV7-3	-	TGTGCCAGCAGCCCGGGAGGAACTGGAAACACCATATATTTT	CASSPGGTGNTIYF
TRBJ2-1	-	TRBV5-8	TRBD2	TGTGCCAGCAGCCCCGGGACTAGCGGGAGGGCCATCGATGAGCAGTTCTTC	CASSPGTSGRAIDEQFF
TRBJ2-5	-	TRBV5-6	-	TGTGCCAGCAGCCTTCGCAGAACACAAGAGACCCAGTACTTC	CASSLRRTQETQYF
TRBJ2-2	few	TRBV6-5	-	TGTGCCAGCATTGGACAGTCGCCGAACACCGGGGAGCTGTTTTTT	CASIGQSPNTGELFF
TRBJ1-2	-	TRBV7-6	-	TGTGCCAGCAGCTTAGAACAGAACTATGGCTACACCTTC	CASSLEQNYGYTF
TRBJ2-7	-	TRBV7-9	TRBD1	TGTGCCAGCAGCTTAGGACAGGGAACCTACGAGCAGTACTTC	CASSLGQGTYEQYF
TRBJ2-7	-	TRBV11-2	-	TGTGCCAGCAGCTCCTCCTACGAGCAGTACTTC	CASSSSYEQYF
TRBJ2-5	-	TRBV2	-	TGTGCCAGCAGGTACACGGGACGTGGAGAGACCCAGTACTTC	CASRYTGRGETQYF
TRBJ2-1	-	TRBV5-6	TRBD1	TGTGCCAGCAGCTCGGGACAGACTTACAATGAGCAGTTCTTC	CASSSGQTYNEQFF
TRBJ1-1	-	TRBV15	-	TGTGCCACCAGCAGAGAGGGGGGCAAAAACACTGAAGCTTTCTTT	CATSREGGKNTEAFF
TRBJ2-7	-	TRBV4-2	-	TGTGCCAGCAGCCAAGACCGAGCCGCCTCCTACGAGCAGTACTTC	CASSQDRAASYEQYF
TRBJ2-3	-	TRBV5-1	-	TGCGCCAGCAGTCGGCAGGGTTTAGGGCGCGCAGATACGCAGTATTTT	CASSRQGLGRADTQYF
TRBJ1-1	-	TRBV12-2	-	TGTGCAAGTCGCTTACGCTGTCCCGGGACCTTGAACACTGAAGCTTTCTTT	CASRLRCPGTLNTEAFF
TRBJ2-3	-	TRBV27	-	TGTGCCAGCTCCGGGACCACAGATACGCAGTATTTT	CASSGTTDTQYF
TRBJ1-3	-	TRBV12-5	-	TGTGCTAGCTCCCGGGACGGCTCTGGAAACACCATATATTTT	CASSRDGSGNTIYF
TRBJ1-1	-	TRBV14	-	TGTGCCAGCAGCCAAGATTTAGGACACCTGAACACTGAAGCTTTCTTT	CASSQDLGHLNTEAFF
TRBJ2-3	-	TRBV18	-	TGTGCCAGCTCACCACTTCGAACTCCTAGAAAAACAGATACGCAGTATTTT	CASSPLRTPRKTDTQYF
TRBJ1-5	-	TRBV6-6	-	TGTGCCAGCAGTCAATGGACGCAGCCCCAGCATTTT	CASSQWTQPQHF
TRBJ1-2	few	TRBV14	-	TGTGCCAGCAGCCAAGTGCAGGGATGGAACTATGGCTACACCTTC	CASSQVQGWNYGYTF
TRBJ2-7	-	TRBV11-2	-	TGTGCCAGCAGCTTCGCGGGGCGTTCCTACGAGCAGTACTTC	CASSFAGRSYEQYF